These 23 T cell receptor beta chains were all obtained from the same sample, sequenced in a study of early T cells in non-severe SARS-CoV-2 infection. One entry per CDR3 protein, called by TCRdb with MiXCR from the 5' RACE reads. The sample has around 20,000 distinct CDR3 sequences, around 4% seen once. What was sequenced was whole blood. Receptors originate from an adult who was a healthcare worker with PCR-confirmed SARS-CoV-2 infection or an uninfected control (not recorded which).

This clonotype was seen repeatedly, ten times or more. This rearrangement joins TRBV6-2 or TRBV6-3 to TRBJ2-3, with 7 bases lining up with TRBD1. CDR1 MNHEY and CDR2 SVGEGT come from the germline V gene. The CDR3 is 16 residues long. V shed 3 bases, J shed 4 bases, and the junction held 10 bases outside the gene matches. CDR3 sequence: CASSYSTGDGADTQYF. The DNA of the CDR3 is TGTGCCAGCAGTTATTCAACAGGGGACGGTGCAGATACGCAGTATTTT.

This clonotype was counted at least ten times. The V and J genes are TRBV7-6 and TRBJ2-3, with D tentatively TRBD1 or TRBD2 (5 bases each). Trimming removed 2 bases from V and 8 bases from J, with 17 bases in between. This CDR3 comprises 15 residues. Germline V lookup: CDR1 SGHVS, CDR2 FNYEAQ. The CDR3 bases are TGTGCCAGCAGCTTACCGAGGGCTAATGGGGGTACGCAGTATTTT. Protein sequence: CASSLPRANGGTQYF.

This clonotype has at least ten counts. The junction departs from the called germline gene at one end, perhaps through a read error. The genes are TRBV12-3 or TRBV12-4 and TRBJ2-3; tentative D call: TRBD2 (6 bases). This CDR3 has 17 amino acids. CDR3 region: CASSFIALAVSTDTQYF. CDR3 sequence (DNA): TGTGCCAGCAGTTTTATTGCGTTAGCGGTGAGCACGGATACGCAGTATTTT.

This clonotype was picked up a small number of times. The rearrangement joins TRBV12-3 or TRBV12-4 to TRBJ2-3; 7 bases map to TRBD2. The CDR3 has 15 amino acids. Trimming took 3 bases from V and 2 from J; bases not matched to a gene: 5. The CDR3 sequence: CASSLKRDHTDTQYF. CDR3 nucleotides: TGTGCCAGCAGTTTGAAGCGGGATCACACAGATACGCAGTATTTT.

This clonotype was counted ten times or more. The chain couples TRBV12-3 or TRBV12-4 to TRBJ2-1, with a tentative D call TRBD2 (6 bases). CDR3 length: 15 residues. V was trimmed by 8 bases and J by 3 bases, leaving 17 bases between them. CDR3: CASAPNSGSYNEQFF. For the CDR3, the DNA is TGTGCCAGCGCCCCCAATAGCGGAAGCTACAATGAGCAGTTCTTC.

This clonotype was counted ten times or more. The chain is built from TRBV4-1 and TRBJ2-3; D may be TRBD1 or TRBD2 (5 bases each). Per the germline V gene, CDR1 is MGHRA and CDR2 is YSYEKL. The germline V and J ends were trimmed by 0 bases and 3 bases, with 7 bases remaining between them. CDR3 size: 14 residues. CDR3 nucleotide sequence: TGCGCCAGCAGCCAAGATGGGACGACAGATACGCAGTATTTT. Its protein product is CASSQDGTTDTQYF.

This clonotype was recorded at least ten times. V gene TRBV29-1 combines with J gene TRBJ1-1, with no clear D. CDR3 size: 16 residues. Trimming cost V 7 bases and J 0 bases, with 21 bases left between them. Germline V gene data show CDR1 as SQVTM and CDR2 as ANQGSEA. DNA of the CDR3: TGCAGCGCGCGGCGGCAGACTCTAAGTTTGAACACTGAAGCTTTCTTT. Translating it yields CSARRQTLSLNTEAFF.

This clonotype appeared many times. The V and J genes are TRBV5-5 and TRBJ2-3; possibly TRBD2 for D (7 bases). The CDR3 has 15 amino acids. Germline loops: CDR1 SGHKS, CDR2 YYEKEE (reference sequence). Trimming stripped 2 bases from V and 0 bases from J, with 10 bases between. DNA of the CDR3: TGTGCCAGCAGCTTACGGGGGGCGAGCACAGATACGCAGTATTTT. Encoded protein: CASSLRGASTDTQYF.

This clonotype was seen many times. The CDR3: CASRKPGQPAEQYF. As DNA, the CDR3 is TGTGCCAGCAGAAAACCGGGACAGCCGGCCGAGCAGTACTTC. The rearrangement links TRBV28 to TRBJ2-7; the match to TRBD1 covers 7 bases. The trim removed 6 bases at V and 6 bases at J, leaving 11 bases unmatched. Germline V gene data show CDR1 as MDHEN and CDR2 as SYDVKM. The CDR3 has 14 residues.

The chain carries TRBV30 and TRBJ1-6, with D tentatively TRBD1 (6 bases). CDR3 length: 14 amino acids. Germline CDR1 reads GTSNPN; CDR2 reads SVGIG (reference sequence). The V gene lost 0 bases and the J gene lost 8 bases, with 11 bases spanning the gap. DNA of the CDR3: TGTGCCTGGAGTGTTTGGTCAGGGGATTCACCCCTCCACTTT. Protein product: CAWSVWSGDSPLHF.

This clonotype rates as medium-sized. CDR3 amino acids: CASSDTDRNTEAFF. CDR3 DNA sequence: TGTGCCAGCAGTGACACCGACAGGAACACTGAAGCTTTCTTT. The gene calls are TRBV6-4 and TRBJ1-1; D might be TRBD1 (5 bases). Germline CDR1 reads MRHNA; CDR2 reads SNTAGT. Trimming shortened V by 2 bases and J by 1 base, and 8 bases separated the two germline ends. CDR3 size: 14 residues.

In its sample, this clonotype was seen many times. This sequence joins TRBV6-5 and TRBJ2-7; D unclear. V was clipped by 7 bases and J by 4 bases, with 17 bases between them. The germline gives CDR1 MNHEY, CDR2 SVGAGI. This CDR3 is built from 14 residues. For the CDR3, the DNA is TGTGCCAGCAAGGAGACGACGAACTTTTACGAGCAGTACTTC. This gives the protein CASKETTNFYEQYF.

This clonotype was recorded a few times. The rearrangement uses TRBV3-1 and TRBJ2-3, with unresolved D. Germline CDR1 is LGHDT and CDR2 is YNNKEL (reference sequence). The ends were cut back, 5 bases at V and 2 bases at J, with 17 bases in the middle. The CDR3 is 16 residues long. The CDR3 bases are TGTGCCAGCAGCTCCCGACAACTACTCTCCACAGATACGCAGTATTTT. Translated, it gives CASSSRQLLSTDTQYF.

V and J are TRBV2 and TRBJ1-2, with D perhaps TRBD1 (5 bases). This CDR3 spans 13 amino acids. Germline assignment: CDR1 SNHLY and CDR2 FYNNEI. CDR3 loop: CATPGMGTYGYTF. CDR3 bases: TGTGCAACCCCCGGGATGGGGACCTATGGCTACACCTTC. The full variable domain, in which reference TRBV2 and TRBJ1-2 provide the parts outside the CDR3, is EPEVTQTPSHQVTQMGQEVILRCVPISNHLYFYWYRQILGQKVEFLVSFYNNEISEKSEIFDDQFSVERPDGSNFTLKIRSTKLEDSAMYFCATPGMGTYGYTFGSGTRLTVV.

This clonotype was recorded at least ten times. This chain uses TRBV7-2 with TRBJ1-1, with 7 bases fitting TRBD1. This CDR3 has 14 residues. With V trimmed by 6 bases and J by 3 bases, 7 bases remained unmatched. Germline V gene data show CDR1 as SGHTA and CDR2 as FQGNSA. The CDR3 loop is CASSPLRGDTEAFF. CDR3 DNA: TGTGCCAGCAGTCCCCTCAGGGGGGACACTGAAGCTTTCTTT.

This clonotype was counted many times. The CDR3 bases are TGCAGCTTCGCGAGACAGGGGGGGAATGAGCAGTTCTTC. This sequence encodes CSFARQGGNEQFF. This sequence joins TRBV29-1 and TRBJ2-1; 9 nucleotides agree with TRBD1. This CDR3 has 13 residues. The junction had 9 bases not matched to a gene; V was cut back by 8 bases and J by 7 bases. Germline V gene data show CDR1 as SQVTM and CDR2 as ANQGSEA.

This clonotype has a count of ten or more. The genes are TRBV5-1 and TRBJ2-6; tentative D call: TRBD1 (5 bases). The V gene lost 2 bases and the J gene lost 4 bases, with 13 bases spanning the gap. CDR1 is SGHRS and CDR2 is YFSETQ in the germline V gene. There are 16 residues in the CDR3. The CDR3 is CASSFSQGTGANVLTF. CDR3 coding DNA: TGCGCCAGCAGCTTCTCTCAGGGAACCGGGGCCAACGTCCTGACTTTC.

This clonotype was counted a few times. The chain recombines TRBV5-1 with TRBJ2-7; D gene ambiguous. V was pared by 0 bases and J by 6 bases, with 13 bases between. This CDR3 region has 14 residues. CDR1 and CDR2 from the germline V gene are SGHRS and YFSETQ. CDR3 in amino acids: CASSLAGPSGEQYF. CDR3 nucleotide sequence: TGCGCCAGCAGCTTGGCAGGTCCCTCGGGCGAGCAGTACTTC.

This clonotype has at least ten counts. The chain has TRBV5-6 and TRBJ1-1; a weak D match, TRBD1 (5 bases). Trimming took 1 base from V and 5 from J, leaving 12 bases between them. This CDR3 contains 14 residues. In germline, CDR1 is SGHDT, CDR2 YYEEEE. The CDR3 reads CASSLWGGGTEAFF. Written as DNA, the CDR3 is TGTGCCAGCAGCTTGTGGGGCGGGGGAACTGAAGCTTTCTTT.

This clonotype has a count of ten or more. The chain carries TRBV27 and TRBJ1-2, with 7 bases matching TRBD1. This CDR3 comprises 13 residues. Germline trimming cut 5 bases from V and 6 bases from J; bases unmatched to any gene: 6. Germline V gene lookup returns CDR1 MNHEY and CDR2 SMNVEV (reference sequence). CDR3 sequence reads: CASSPQGGNGYTF. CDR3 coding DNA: TGTGCCAGCAGTCCCCAGGGGGGGAATGGCTACACCTTC.

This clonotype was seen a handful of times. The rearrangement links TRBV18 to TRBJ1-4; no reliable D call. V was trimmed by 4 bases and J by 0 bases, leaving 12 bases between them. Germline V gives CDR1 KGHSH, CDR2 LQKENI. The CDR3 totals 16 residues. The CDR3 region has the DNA TGTGCCAGCTCACTAAACCGGCAGTCAACTAATGAAAAACTGTTTTTT. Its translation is CASSLNRQSTNEKLFF.

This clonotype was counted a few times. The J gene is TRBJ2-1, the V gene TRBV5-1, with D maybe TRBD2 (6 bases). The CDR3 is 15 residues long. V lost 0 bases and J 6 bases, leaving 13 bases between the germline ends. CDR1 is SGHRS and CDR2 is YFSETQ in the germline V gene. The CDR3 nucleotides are TGCGCCAGCAGCTTGGATCTTGCGGGGACCAATGAGCAGTTCTTC. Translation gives CASSLDLAGTNEQFF.

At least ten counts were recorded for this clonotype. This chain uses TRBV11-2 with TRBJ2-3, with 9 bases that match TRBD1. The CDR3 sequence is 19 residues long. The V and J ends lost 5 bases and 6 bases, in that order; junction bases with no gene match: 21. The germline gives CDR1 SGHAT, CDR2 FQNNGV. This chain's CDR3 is CASSLRIGVWTGAADTQYF. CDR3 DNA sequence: TGTGCCAGCAGCCTTCGGATCGGTGTTTGGACAGGGGCGGCGGATACGCAGTATTTT.